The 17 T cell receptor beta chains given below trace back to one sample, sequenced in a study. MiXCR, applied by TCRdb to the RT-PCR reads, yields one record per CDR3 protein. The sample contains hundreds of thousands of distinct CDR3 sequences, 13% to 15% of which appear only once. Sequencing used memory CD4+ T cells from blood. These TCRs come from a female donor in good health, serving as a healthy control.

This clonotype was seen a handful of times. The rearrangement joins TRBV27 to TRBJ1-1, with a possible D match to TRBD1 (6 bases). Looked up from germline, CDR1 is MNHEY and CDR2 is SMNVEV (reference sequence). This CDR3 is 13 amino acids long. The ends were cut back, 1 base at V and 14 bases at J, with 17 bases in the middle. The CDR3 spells CASSLLGEGGLFF. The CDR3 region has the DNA TGTGCCAGCAGTTTATTGGGAGAGGGGGGTCTGTTCTTT.

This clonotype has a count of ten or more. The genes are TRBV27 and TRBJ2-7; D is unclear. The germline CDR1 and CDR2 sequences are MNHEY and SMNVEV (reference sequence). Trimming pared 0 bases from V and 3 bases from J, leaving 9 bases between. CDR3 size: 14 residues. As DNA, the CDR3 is TGTGCCAGCAGTTTATCGGCAGACCACTACGAGCAGTACTTC. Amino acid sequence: CASSLSADHYEQYF.

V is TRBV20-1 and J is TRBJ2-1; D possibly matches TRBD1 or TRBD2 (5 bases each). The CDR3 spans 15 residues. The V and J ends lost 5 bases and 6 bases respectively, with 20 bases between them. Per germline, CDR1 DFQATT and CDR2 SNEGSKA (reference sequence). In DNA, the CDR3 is TGCAGTGCTTTACGAGGGTCCCAGACAGTCAATGAGCAGTTCTTC. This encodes CSALRGSQTVNEQFF.

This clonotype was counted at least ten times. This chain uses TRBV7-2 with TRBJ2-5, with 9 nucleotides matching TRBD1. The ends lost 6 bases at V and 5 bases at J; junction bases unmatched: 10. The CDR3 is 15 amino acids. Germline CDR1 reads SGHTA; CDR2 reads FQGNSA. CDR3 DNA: TGTGCCAGCAGTTATACACAGGGGGCTAGGGAGACCCAGTACTTC. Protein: CASSYTQGARETQYF.

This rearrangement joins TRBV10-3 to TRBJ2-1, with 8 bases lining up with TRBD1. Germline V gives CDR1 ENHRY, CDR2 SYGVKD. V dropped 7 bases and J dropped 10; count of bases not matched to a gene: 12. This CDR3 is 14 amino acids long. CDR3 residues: CAIKEAGGYGEQFF. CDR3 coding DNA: TGTGCCATCAAAGAGGCAGGGGGCTACGGGGAGCAGTTCTTC.

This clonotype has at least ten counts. The CDR3 bases are TGTGCCAGCAGCCTAGGGACAAACTATGGCTACACCTTC. Protein product: CASSLGTNYGYTF. This chain connects TRBV7-2 to TRBJ1-2; maybe TRBD1 (6 bases). Germline CDR1 SGHTA, CDR2 FQGNSA. The CDR3 extends over 13 amino acids. V lost 5 bases and J lost 2, with 9 bases in between. Variable domain in full (rest from reference TRBV7-2 and TRBJ1-2): GAGVSQSPSNKVTEKGKDVELRCDPISGHTALYWYRQSLGQGLEFLIYFQGNSAPDKSGLPSDRFSAERTGGSVSTLTIQRTQQEDSAVYLCASSLGTNYGYTFGSGTRLTVV.

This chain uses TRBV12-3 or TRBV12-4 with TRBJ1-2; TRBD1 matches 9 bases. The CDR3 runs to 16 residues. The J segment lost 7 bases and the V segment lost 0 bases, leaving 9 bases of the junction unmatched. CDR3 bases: TGTGCCAGCAGTTTAGCGGGGACAGGGTTAACGCTTGGCTACACCTTC. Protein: CASSLAGTGLTLGYTF.

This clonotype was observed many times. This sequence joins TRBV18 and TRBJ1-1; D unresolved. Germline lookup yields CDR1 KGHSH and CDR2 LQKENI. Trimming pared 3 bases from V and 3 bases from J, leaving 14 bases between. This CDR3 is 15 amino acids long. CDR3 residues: CASSPRAVGDTEAFF. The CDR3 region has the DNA TGTGCCAGCTCACCCCGGGCGGTTGGGGACACTGAAGCTTTCTTT.

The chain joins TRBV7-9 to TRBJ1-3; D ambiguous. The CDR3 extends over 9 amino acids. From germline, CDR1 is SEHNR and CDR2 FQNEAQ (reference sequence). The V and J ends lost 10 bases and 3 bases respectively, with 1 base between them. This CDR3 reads CAIGNTIYF. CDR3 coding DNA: TGTGCCATTGGAAACACCATATATTTT.

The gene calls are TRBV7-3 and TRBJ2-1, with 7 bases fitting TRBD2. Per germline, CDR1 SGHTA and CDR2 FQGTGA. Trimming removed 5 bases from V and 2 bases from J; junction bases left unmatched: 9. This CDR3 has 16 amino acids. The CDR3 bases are TGTGCCAGCAGCCTTTCTGGAGCGGGGCCCTACAATGAGCAGTTCTTC. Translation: CASSLSGAGPYNEQFF.

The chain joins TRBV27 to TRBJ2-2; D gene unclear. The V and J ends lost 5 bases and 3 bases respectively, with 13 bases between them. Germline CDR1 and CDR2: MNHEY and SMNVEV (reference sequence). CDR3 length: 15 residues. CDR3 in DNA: TGTGCCAGCAGTGTACAGAACCCTTACACCGGGGAGCTGTTTTTT. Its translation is CASSVQNPYTGELFF.

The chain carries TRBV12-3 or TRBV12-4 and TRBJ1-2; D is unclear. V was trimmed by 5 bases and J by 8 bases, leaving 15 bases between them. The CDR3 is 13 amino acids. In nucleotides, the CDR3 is TGTGCCAGCAGTCCCCGGGAAGAAGGGGGCTACACCTTC. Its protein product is CASSPREEGGYTF.

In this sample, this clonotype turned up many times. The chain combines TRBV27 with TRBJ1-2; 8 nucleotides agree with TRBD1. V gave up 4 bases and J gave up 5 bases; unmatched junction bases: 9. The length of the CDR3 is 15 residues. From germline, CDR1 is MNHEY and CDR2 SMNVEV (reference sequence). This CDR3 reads CASSSTGAGWYGYTF. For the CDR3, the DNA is TGTGCCAGCAGTTCGACAGGGGCGGGGTGGTATGGCTACACCTTC.

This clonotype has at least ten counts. CDR3 residues: CASSPGTAATEAFF. CDR3 coding DNA: TGCGCCAGCAGTCCCGGGACAGCCGCCACTGAAGCTTTCTTT. This sequence joins TRBV5-1 and TRBJ1-1; 7 bases map to TRBD1. This CDR3 is 14 amino acids long. After removal of 5 bases from V and 4 bases from J, the junction contained 8 bases not matched to a gene. Germline V gene lookup returns CDR1 SGHRS and CDR2 YFSETQ.

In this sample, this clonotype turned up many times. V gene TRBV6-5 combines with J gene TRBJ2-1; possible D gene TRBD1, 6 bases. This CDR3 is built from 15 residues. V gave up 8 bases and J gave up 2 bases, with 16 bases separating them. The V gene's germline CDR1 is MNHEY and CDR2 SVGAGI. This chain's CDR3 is CASRQDEGAYNEQFF. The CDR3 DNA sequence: TGTGCCAGCCGACAGGATGAGGGGGCCTACAATGAGCAGTTCTTC.

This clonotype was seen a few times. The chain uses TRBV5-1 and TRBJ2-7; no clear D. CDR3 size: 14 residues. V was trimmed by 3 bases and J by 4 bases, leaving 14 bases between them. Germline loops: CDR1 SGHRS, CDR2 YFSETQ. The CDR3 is CASSSRITSYEQYF. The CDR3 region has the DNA TGCGCCAGCAGCTCCAGGATTACCTCGTACGAGCAGTACTTC.

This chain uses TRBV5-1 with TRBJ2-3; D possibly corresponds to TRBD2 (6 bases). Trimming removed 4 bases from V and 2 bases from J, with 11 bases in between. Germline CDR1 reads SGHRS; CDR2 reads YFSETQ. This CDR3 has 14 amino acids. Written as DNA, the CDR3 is TGCGCCAGCAGCATTAGCGGAGCCACAGATACGCAGTATTTT. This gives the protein CASSISGATDTQYF.